This TCR beta chain derives from a study of T cell repertoires in cytomegalovirus infection. V was clipped by 5 bases and J by 0 bases; unmatched bases: 15. The CDR3 extends over 19 amino acids. CDR1 and CDR2 (germline): SGHTA, FQGTGA. TCRdb analysed the reads with MiXCR anew, one entry per CDR3 protein. The table records some 440,000 distinct CDR3 sequences, 25% to 40% of them present only once. This TCR was sampled from a human donor in good health (CMV status not recorded). Some clones in this sample may be carry-over from other donors' samples. The specimen was PBMCs. J is TRBJ2-1 and V is TRBV7-3; the match to TRBD1 covers 8 bases. CDR3 loop: CASSPLRDRPGSSYNEQFF. CDR3 DNA sequence: TGTGCCAGCAGCCCACTCCGGGACAGGCCTGGAAGCTCCTACAATGAGCAGTTCTTC.